Below are 13 T cell receptor beta chains sequenced from a single sample in a study of CD8+ T cells in alopecia areata. In each case, RNA was isolated and then reverse transcribed into cDNA as the sequencing template. Here immunoSEQ multiplex PCR was the method, and the copy in TCRdb shows in-frame clones only, minus some. The table has 150,000 to 200,000 clones, around 60% seen once. The source material was CD4+ T cells sorted from blood, sampled at week 0. All receptors come from a human donor with alopecia areata.

The chain joins TRBV29-1 to TRBJ2-7, with 7 nucleotides matching TRBD1. J gave up 0 bases and V 6 bases, and 8 bases lay outside the gene matches. The V gene's germline CDR1 is SQVTM and CDR2 ANQGSEA. The CDR3 is 14 residues long. CDR3 in DNA: TGCAGCGTAAGTAAGGGACAGTTCTCCTACGAGCAGTACTTC. Its protein is CSVSKGQFSYEQYF.

In this sample, this clone turned up a few times. The chain has TRBV29-1 and TRBJ1-1; D not resolved. The germline V and J ends were trimmed by 4 bases and 1 base, with 16 bases remaining between them. CDR3 length: 15 residues. Germline-derived CDR1 and CDR2 are SQVTM and ANQGSEA. CDR3 nucleotides: TGCAGCGTTGGGGGTATTGGACGGTCGAACACTGAAGCTTTCTTT. Its translation is CSVGGIGRSNTEAFF.

A single count supports this clone. The genes are TRBV5-1 and TRBJ2-5; possible D gene TRBD1, 6 bases. Trimming removed 4 bases from V and 5 bases from J, with 15 bases in between. CDR1 is SGHRS, CDR2 YFSETQ, per germline. This CDR3 has 14 residues. Here the CDR3 DNA reads TGCGCCAGCAGCAAAGGGACAAATGTGGAGACCCAGTACTTC. It yields the protein CASSKGTNVETQYF.

This sequence joins TRBV11-2 and TRBJ2-1; 13 bases match TRBD2. The J segment lost 5 bases and the V segment lost 5 bases, leaving 0 bases of the junction unmatched. The CDR3 extends over 14 amino acids. Germline CDR1 reads SGHAT; CDR2 reads FQNNGV. In DNA, the CDR3 is TGTGCCAGCAGCGGACTAGCGGGGGACAATGAGCAGTTCTTC. This encodes CASSGLAGDNEQFF.

This clone was detected only a few times. The chain is built from TRBV14 and TRBJ2-2; TRBD1 agrees at 8 bases. Germline V gene sequence: CDR1 SGHDN, CDR2 FVKESK. J lost 8 bases, V lost 3 bases, and 2 bases had no gene match. This CDR3 is 13 amino acids long. CDR3 nucleotides: TGTGCCAGCAGCCAGACAGGGGTTGGGGAGCTGTTTTTT. It is translated as CASSQTGVGELFF.

The chain is built from TRBV30 and TRBJ1-4, with D tentatively TRBD1 (5 bases). Germline CDR1 is GTSNPN and CDR2 is SVGIG (reference sequence). This CDR3 region has 15 residues. The germline V and J ends were trimmed by 0 bases and 4 bases, with 12 bases remaining between them. The CDR3 is CAWSVFGRVNEKLFF. CDR3 DNA sequence: TGTGCCTGGAGTGTTTTCGGCAGGGTTAATGAAAAACTGTTTTTT.

The sample holds one count of this clone. The CDR3 DNA is TGCAGCGTTCTACAGGGTCACACCGGGGAGCTGTTTTTT. It specifies CSVLQGHTGELFF. This sequence joins TRBV29-1 and TRBJ2-2; TRBD1 might be the D (6 bases). The CDR3 is made up of 13 amino acids. Germline V gene lookup returns CDR1 SQVTM and CDR2 ANQGSEA. The V end was cut by 5 bases, the J end by 3 bases, with 10 bases between.

The V gene is TRBV15, the J gene TRBJ2-7, with D possibly TRBD1 on 5 matching bases. The length of the CDR3 is 14 residues. The ends were cut back, 2 bases at V and 4 bases at J, with 12 bases in the middle. CDR1 is LNHNV and CDR2 is YYDKDF in the germline V gene (reference sequence). CDR3 amino acids: CATSRTAGKYEQYF. For the CDR3, the DNA is TGTGCCACCAGCAGAACCGCAGGGAAATACGAGCAGTACTTC. Full variable domain (remainder filled in from reference TRBV15 and TRBJ2-7): DAMVIQNPRYQVTQFGKPVTLSCSQTLNHNVMYWYQQKSSQAPKLLFHYYDKDFNNEADTPDNFQSRRPNTSFCFLDIRSPGLGDTAMYLCATSRTAGKYEQYFGPGTRLTVT.

CDR3 protein: CASSHPGQPQHF. The DNA of the CDR3 is TGTGCCAGCAGCCATCCAGGCCAGCCCCAGCATTTT. J is TRBJ1-5 and V is TRBV4-2; D ambiguous. CDR3 size: 12 residues. Trimming took off 3 bases at V and 7 bases at J, with 7 bases between the two ends. CDR1 LGHNA and CDR2 YNFKEQ come from the germline V gene.

The J gene is TRBJ2-1, the V gene TRBV18, with TRBD1 identical over 8 bases. From germline, CDR1 is KGHSH and CDR2 LQKENI. There are 16 residues in the CDR3. Trimming removed 4 bases from V and 0 bases from J; junction bases left unmatched: 5. The CDR3 protein is CASSLRTGSSYNEQFF. CDR3 nucleotides: TGTGCCAGCTCACTTCGGACAGGGAGCTCCTACAATGAGCAGTTCTTC.

This clone was seen a few times. The chain carries TRBV4-2 and TRBJ2-6; possible D gene TRBD1, 6 bases. Trimming took off 6 bases at V and 0 bases at J, with 18 bases between the two ends. The CDR3 length is 18 residues. Germline CDR1 reads LGHNA; CDR2 reads YNFKEQ. CDR3 sequence reads: CASSLTRTALSGANVLTF. In DNA, the CDR3 is TGTGCCAGCAGTCTCACCCGGACAGCCCTCTCTGGGGCCAACGTCCTGACTTTC.

This clone came up once. The chain recombines TRBV7-3 with TRBJ2-7; D may correspond to TRBD1 or TRBD2 (6 bases each). Germline V gene lookup returns CDR1 SGHTA and CDR2 FQGTGA. V was cut by 5 bases and J by 4 bases, with 21 bases left in between. The CDR3 consists of 16 residues. This CDR3 is CASSPPGALRGYEQYF. CDR3 DNA sequence: TGTGCCAGCAGCCCCCCGGGGGCCTTAAGGGGATACGAGCAGTACTTC.

This clone is a singleton in its sample. The V and J genes are TRBV30 and TRBJ2-7, with unresolved D. CDR3 length equals 12 residues. Germline V gene data show CDR1 as GTSNPN and CDR2 as SVGIG (reference sequence). Between the trimmed V and J ends, which lost 1 base and 12 bases, there was a span of 16 bases. CDR3 in DNA: TGTGCCTGGAGTGACGCCATGAGTCGTAGGTACTTC. Protein product: CAWSDAMSRRYF.